This T cell receptor beta chain stems from a study of beta chain features in type 1 diabetes. Overall study: No patient-donor differences in age, gender, total cells or subset yield. General study findings and limits: PCR might pick shorter templates more often, in the same way for patients and controls. Moderate yet significant TCRB CDR3 shortening was seen in Type 1 diabetes patients in all four CD4+ subsets.

cDNA synthesis used the whole RNA isolate, giving expressed TCRB sequences. Naive, central memory and regulatory T cell samples averaged roughly 3.4 million immunoSEQ reads each. Sequencing was performed with immunoSEQ multiplex PCR; in TCRdb, only in-frame clones are kept and a portion is missing. The sample lists some 270,000 clones, about 11% occurring once. A few counts support this clone. Its target is not known. A CD45RO/CCR7/CD25/CD127/CD95/CD27 panel sorted naive, central memory, regulatory and stem cell-like memory CD4+ cells. CDR3 size: 14 residues. Germline CDR1 is SEHNR and CDR2 is FQNEAQ (reference sequence). The V gene lost 2 bases and the J gene lost 13 bases, with 15 bases spanning the gap.

Sequenced: naive CD4+ T cells from blood. The chain joins TRBV7-9 to TRBJ1-6; D unresolved. The clonotype comes from a man aged 25 to 40 with type 1 diabetes. The CDR3 DNA sequence: TGTGCCAGCAGCTTATTGCCAGGCACAACGCCCCTCCACTTT. This gives the protein CASSLLPGTTPLHF.